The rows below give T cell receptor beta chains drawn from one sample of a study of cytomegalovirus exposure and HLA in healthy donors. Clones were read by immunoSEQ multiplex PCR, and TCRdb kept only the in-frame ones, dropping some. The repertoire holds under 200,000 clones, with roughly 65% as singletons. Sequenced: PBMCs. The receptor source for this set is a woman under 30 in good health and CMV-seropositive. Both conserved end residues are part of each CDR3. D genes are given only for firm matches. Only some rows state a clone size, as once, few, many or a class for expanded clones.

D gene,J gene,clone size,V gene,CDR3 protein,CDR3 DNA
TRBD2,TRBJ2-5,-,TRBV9,CASSWTSGGEVTQYF,TGTGCCAGCAGCTGGACTAGCGGGGGGGAGGTGACCCAGTACTTC
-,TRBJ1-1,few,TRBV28,CASLTDSQLNTEAFF,TGTGCCAGCCTGACGGACAGCCAACTGAACACTGAAGCTTTCTTT
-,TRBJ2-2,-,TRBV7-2,CASSPLLTGELFF,TGTGCCAGCAGCCCCCTCCTGACCGGGGAGCTGTTTTTT
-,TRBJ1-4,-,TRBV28,CASSSPSGGTNEKLFF,TGTGCCAGCAGTTCTCCCAGCGGGGGAACTAATGAAAAACTGTTTTTT
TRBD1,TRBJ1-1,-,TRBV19,CASGQVNTEAFF,TGTGCCAGTGGACAGGTGAACACTGAAGCTTTCTTT
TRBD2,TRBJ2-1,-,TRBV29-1,CSVANSGTSYNEQFF,TGCAGCGTAGCTAATAGCGGGACATCCTACAATGAGCAGTTCTTC
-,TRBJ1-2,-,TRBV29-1,CSVEETGSNGYTF,TGCAGCGTTGAGGAGACAGGTTCAAATGGCTACACCTTC
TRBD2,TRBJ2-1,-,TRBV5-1,CASSPSGRPENNEQFF,TGCGCCAGCAGCCCTAGCGGGAGACCTGAGAACAATGAGCAGTTCTTC
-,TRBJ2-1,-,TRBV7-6,CASSLGVESSYNEQFF,TGTGCCAGCAGCTTAGGGGTGGAGAGCTCCTACAATGAGCAGTTCTTC
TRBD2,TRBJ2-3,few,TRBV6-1,CASSSAGAPDTQYF,TGTGCCAGCAGTTCAGCGGGAGCTCCAGATACGCAGTATTTT
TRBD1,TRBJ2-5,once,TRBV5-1,CASSRGQGGETQYF,TGCGCCAGCAGCCGGGGACAGGGCGGCGAGACCCAGTACTTC
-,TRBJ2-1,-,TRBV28,CASSGSGSNEQFF,TGTGCCAGCAGCGGATCGGGGAGTAATGAGCAGTTCTTC
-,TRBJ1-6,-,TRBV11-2,CASSFFQGNSSPLHF,TGTGCCAGCAGCTTTTTCCAGGGTAATTCTTCACCCCTCCACTTT
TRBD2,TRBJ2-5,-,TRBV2,CASKFSGGVETQYF,TGTGCCAGCAAATTTAGCGGGGGTGTAGAGACCCAGTACTTC
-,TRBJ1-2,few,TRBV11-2,CASSLGHYGYTF,TGTGCCAGCAGCTTGGGCCACTATGGCTACACCTTC
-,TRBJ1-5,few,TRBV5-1,CASSEESNQPQHF,TGCGCCAGCAGCGAGGAGAGCAATCAGCCCCAGCATTTT
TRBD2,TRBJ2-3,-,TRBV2,CASSAPLAGGPEDTQYF,TGTGCCAGCAGCGCCCCTCTAGCGGGGGGGCCGGAGGATACGCAGTATTTT
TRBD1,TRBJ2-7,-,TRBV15,CATSEGRTGVYEQYF,TGTGCCACCAGCGAGGGGCGGACAGGAGTCTACGAGCAGTACTTC
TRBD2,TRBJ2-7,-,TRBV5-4,CASSLGGTRGSYEQYF,TGTGCCAGCAGCTTGGGTGGGACTAGGGGCTCCTACGAGCAGTACTTC